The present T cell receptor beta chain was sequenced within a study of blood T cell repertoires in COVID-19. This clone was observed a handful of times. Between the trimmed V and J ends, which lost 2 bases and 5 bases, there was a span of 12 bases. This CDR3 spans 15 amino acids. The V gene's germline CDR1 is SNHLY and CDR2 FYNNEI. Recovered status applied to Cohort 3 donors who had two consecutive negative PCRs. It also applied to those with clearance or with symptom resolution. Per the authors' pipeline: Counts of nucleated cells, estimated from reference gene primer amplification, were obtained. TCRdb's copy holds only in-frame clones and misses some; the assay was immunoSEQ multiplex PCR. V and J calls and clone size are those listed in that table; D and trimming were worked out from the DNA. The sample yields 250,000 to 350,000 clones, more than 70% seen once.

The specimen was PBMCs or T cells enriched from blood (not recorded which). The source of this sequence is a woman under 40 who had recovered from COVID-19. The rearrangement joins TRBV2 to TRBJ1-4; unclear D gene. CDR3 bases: TGTGCCAGCAGTGAATATGGTGCGGCAAATGAAAAACTGTTTTTT. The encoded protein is CASSEYGAANEKLFF.